This T cell receptor beta chain appears in the sequencing data of a study of early T cells in non-severe SARS-CoV-2 infection (dated by TCRdb to 2020 to 2022). For the wider study: TCR sequencing used bulk RNA from unsorted whole blood, so alpha and beta chains could not be paired.

Beyond this particular receptor, the publication reports: Matching against VDJdb was skewed toward anti-spike CD8 responses, likely underestimated virus-specific expansions, and missed private and CD4 specificities.

A case-control design nested within a healthcare worker cohort in London, UK, was used, with weekly nasopharyngeal swab PCR tests and blood sampling performed. Between 23 and 31 March 2020, the week of the UK lockdown, healthcare workers were enrolled and then followed up weekly for as long as 16 weeks. The library was generated by 5' RACE. For sequencing, a NextSeq 500 was employed. To correct for sequencing error and PCR bias, the TCR library protocol tagged individual cDNA molecules with unique molecular identifiers. Both TCR alpha and beta chains were sequenced, and tight co-correlation was observed between alpha and beta sequence abundances in each sample. Under the source paper's analysis protocol: Decombinator V4 was used to annotate TCR sequences for V gene, J gene and CDR3. Expanded TCRs were defined as changing significantly between any two time points under a Poisson model with p below 0.0001. TCR abundances were normalised to the total number of TCRs sequenced per sample and were expressed as counts per million. MAIT TCRs were defined by TRAV1-2 paired with TRAJ12, TRAJ20 or TRAJ33, and iNKT TCRs by TRAV10 paired with TRAJ18. VDJdb, accessed 1 November 2021, was searched for CMV, EBV and SARS-CoV-2 annotated TCRs, excluding TCRs annotated for multiple antigens. Using fastp at Q25 and MiXCR, TCRdb reprocessed the public reads and kept productive beta chains. Entries that share a CDR3 protein sequence are merged under the most common genes and DNA. The V and J calls reflect TCRdb's pipeline rather than the authors' work. The sample table records 61,000 or so distinct CDR3 sequences; around 12% of these occur just once. The ten largest clones represent 1.2% of the sample.

Inclusive of the bounding cysteine and phenylalanine, the CDR3 is 14 residues long. CDR3 DNA is the only sequence kept; it has 42 bases, read in frame from the first base. A distance of 11 bases separates the germline ends of V and J, which lose 3 bases and 3 bases respectively. The germline V gene supplies CDR1 MNHNS and CDR2 SASEGT. Of note for this clonotype: There is no known antigen for this receptor. No base qualities exist here, and no much larger clone lies one base off it.

The receptor comes from an adult who was a healthcare worker with PCR-confirmed SARS-CoV-2 infection or an uninfected control (not recorded which). The donor label of this sample is uncertain. The sequence links TRBV6-1 to TRBJ1-1; the D gene is possibly TRBD1, with 5 bases matching. Source: whole blood, taken at baseline. The base sequence is TGTGCCAGCAGTGAGGCGGGGCCGGACACTGAAGCTTTCTTT. This encodes CASSEAGPDTEAFF.